This T cell receptor beta chain came from a study of T cell changes during pregnancy in multiple sclerosis. The CDR3 sequence is 16 residues long. The ends lost 4 bases at V and 6 bases at J; junction bases unmatched: 9. Per germline, CDR1 SEHNR and CDR2 FQNEAQ (reference sequence). TCRdb's copy holds only in-frame clones and misses some; the assay was immunoSEQ multiplex PCR. The sample yields about 40,000 clones, almost 95% seen once. Source: CD4+ T cells from peripheral blood mononuclear cells, taken before pregnancy. The chain links TRBV7-9 to TRBJ2-2, with TRBD1 identical over 9 bases. The receptor comes from a female donor with multiple sclerosis, enrolled in a pregnancy study. CDR3 bases: TGTGCCAGCAGCTCCAACAGGGGGCGAGGTCCCGGGGAGCTGTTTTTT. Amino acids: CASSSNRGRGPGELFF. Full variable domain (outside the CDR3, taken from reference TRBV7-9 and TRBJ2-2): DTGVSQNPRHKITKRGQNVTFRCDPISEHNRLYWYRQTLGQGPEFLTYFQNEAQLEKSRLLSDRFSAERPKGSFSTLEIQRTEQGDSAMYLCASSSNRGRGPGELFFGEGSRLTVL.